These 6 T cell receptor beta chains originate from one sample sequenced in a study of blood T cell repertoires in COVID-19. Data came from immunoSEQ multiplex PCR; TCRdb stores just in-frame clones and leaves some out. The data hold 200,000 to 250,000 clones, with 70% to 85% observed a single time. Input material: peripheral blood. The source of these receptors is a woman aged 40 to 50 who had recovered from COVID-19.

The J gene is TRBJ1-6, the V gene TRBV7-6; 7 bases are shared with TRBD1. The CDR3 consists of 18 residues. CDR1 and CDR2 from the germline V gene are SGHVS and FNYEAQ. V gave up 1 base and J gave up 2 bases; unmatched junction bases: 8. The CDR3 protein is CASSLEGAGGTYNSPLHF. In DNA form, the CDR3 reads TGTGCCAGCAGCTTAGAGGGGGCCGGGGGAACCTATAATTCACCCCTCCACTTT. Full variable domain (rest looked up from reference TRBV7-6 and TRBJ1-6): GAGVSQSPRYKVTKRGQDVALRCDPISGHVSLYWYRQALGQGPEFLTYFNYEAQQDKSGLPNDRFSAERPEGSISTLTIQRTEQRDSAMYRCASSLEGAGGTYNSPLHFGNGTRLTVT.

The chain joins TRBV29-1 to TRBJ2-1; TRBD2 matches at 8 bases. Germline V gene lookup returns CDR1 SQVTM and CDR2 ANQGSEA. V gave up 6 bases and J gave up 1 base; unmatched junction bases: 2. The CDR3 spans 13 residues. DNA of the CDR3: TGCAGCGTCCAGCGGGGGTCCTACAATGAGCAGTTCTTC. Protein sequence: CSVQRGSYNEQFF.

The gene calls are TRBV6-6 and TRBJ1-2, with TRBD1 as a possible D gene (6 bases). Germline V gene sequence: CDR1 MNHNY, CDR2 SVGAGI (reference sequence). Trimming stripped 8 bases from V and 5 bases from J, with 15 bases between. The length of the CDR3 is 13 residues. The CDR3 sequence: CASRKPGDYGYTF. As DNA, the CDR3 is TGTGCCAGCCGCAAACCAGGGGATTATGGCTACACCTTC.

The V and J genes are TRBV5-1 and TRBJ2-5, with D possibly being TRBD1 (5 bases). V was trimmed by 4 bases and J by 0 bases, leaving 13 bases between them. Germline V gene lookup returns CDR1 SGHRS and CDR2 YFSETQ. The length of the CDR3 is 15 residues. The CDR3 loop reads CASSVGPGYQETQYF. CDR3 DNA sequence: TGCGCCAGCAGCGTGGGGCCAGGATACCAAGAGACCCAGTACTTC.

This rearrangement joins TRBV5-1 to TRBJ1-1; maybe TRBD1 (5 bases). This CDR3 spans 14 amino acids. With 5 bases removed from V and 3 bases from J, the gap between germline ends came to 14 bases. The germline V gene has CDR1 SGHRS and CDR2 YFSETQ. CDR3 region: CASRGIGVDTEAFF. The CDR3 DNA follows: TGCGCCAGCAGGGGTATAGGGGTGGACACTGAAGCTTTCTTT. Full variable domain (remainder filled in from reference TRBV5-1 and TRBJ1-1): KAGVTQTPRYLIKTRGQQVTLSCSPISGHRSVSWYQQTPGQGLQFLFEYFSETQRNKGNFPGRFSGRQFSNSRSEMNVSTLELGDSALYLCASRGIGVDTEAFFGQGTRLTVV.

The chain employs TRBV7-2 and TRBJ1-1, with a tentative D call TRBD1 (5 bases). Germline V gene data show CDR1 as SGHTA and CDR2 as FQGNSA. The CDR3 totals 14 residues. Trimming pared 3 bases from V and 11 bases from J, leaving 19 bases between. This CDR3 is CASSFRQGGVEAFF. The CDR3 DNA follows: TGTGCCAGCAGCTTCCGCCAGGGTGGAGTTGAGGCTTTCTTT.